This paragraph reports one TCR beta chain. The antigen remains undetermined. The data are from a study of T cells in Graves' hyperthyroidism and ophthalmopathy. Whole-study findings and limits: Clonotypes that were expanded in thyroid above 0.001 mostly appeared in blood too.

Researchers amplified the TCR beta CDR3 regions from RNA transcripts. The TCR CDR3 was amplified in a first-round RT-PCR using the HTBI primer set. TCRdb re-called the multiplex PCR reads with MiXCR, one entry per CDR3 protein. Here the sample spans fewer than 350,000 distinct CDR3 sequences, 21% being singletons. This CDR3 region has 15 residues. V was trimmed by 1 base and J by 2 bases, leaving 11 bases between them. Germline CDR1 and CDR2: SGHNT and YYREEE (reference sequence). Uncontrolled infection, other autoimmune disease, pregnancy or lactation excluded patients. Out of approximately 9.9 ml of fresh peripheral blood came the PBMCs.

What was sequenced was blood. The V gene is TRBV5-4, the J gene TRBJ2-3; no clear D gene. The sequence was collected from a woman aged 50 to 60 with Graves' hyperthyroidism. The CDR3 protein is CASSLTTEPTDTQYF. The CDR3 bases are TGTGCCAGCAGCTTGACGACTGAACCCACAGATACGCAGTATTTT.